This TCR beta chain was recorded in a study of a mutant IDH1 vaccine in newly diagnosed glioma. Whole-study context: Patients' prior therapy spanned radiotherapy, temozolomide, or both; most underwent both.

Notes on this clone: Its antigen is as yet unknown.

The time point: baseline, week 1 (first vaccination visit). Treatment given: pre-vaccination baseline after standard-of-care therapy. Study-wide results and caveats: Of the patients, 85% to 95% had vaccine-induced immune responses.

Trimming stripped 3 bases from V and 2 bases from J, with 16 bases between. Per the germline V gene, CDR1 is LGHNA and CDR2 is YNFKEQ. The CDR3 length is 17 residues. The data were produced by immunoSEQ multiplex PCR, yet TCRdb's version contains in-frame clones alone and is incomplete. The table shows about 38,000 clones, with about 73% occurring only once. The clonotype was recovered from a man aged 35-49 years with glioma. Some clones in this sample may be carry-over from other donors' samples. Sample: PBMCs, taken from a glioma patient treated with radiotherapy, temozolomide or both. The chain is built from TRBV4-2 and TRBJ1-4; a weak D match, TRBD1 (5 bases). The CDR3 nucleotides are TGTGCCAGCAGCCATGTTAGTCAGGGTTCCACTAATGAAAAACTGTTTTTT. Its translation: CASSHVSQGSTNEKLFF.